The rows below give T cell receptor beta chains drawn from one sample of a study of shared clonotypes between healthy human individuals. The data were produced by immunoSEQ multiplex PCR, yet TCRdb's version contains in-frame clones alone and is incomplete. The sample contains some 1.4 million clones, roughly 96% of which appear only once. Sequenced sample: naive CD4+ T cells sorted from blood. The receptors shown here come from a man younger than 40 in good health. The CDR3 runs from the conserved cysteine through the conserved F or W. A D gene is named only where the DNA matches it firmly. Clone size is given for some rows only: seen once, a few or many times, or a class if the clone is expanded.

V gene: TRBV2; D gene: NA; J gene: TRBJ2-3; clone size: NA; CDR3 protein: CASSPGTDTQYF; CDR3 DNA: TGTGCCAGCAGCCCAGGGACAGATACGCAGTATTTT
V gene: TRBV19; D gene: TRBD1; J gene: TRBJ1-5; clone size: NA; CDR3 protein: CASSIRTTGGRFQPQHF; CDR3 DNA: TGTGCCAGTAGTATCCGAACCACAGGGGGCCGGTTTCAGCCCCAGCATTTT
V gene: TRBV7-9; D gene: TRBD2; J gene: TRBJ2-2; clone size: few; CDR3 protein: CASSFQREGTGELFF; CDR3 DNA: TGTGCCAGCAGCTTCCAGCGGGAGGGCACCGGGGAGCTGTTTTTT
V gene: TRBV29-1; D gene: NA; J gene: TRBJ2-5; clone size: NA; CDR3 protein: CSAQRGGETQYF; CDR3 DNA: TGCAGCGCCCAAAGGGGAGGTGAGACCCAGTACTTC
V gene: TRBV15; D gene: NA; J gene: TRBJ2-1; clone size: once; CDR3 protein: CATSSRDANGRSSYNEQFF; CDR3 DNA: TGTGCCACCAGCAGTAGAGATGCAAACGGTAGGAGCTCCTACAATGAGCAGTTCTTC
V gene: TRBV5-1; D gene: TRBD2; J gene: TRBJ2-3; clone size: NA; CDR3 protein: CASSSGTSGRTNTQYF; CDR3 DNA: TGCGCCAGCAGCTCCGGGACTAGCGGGAGGACGAATACGCAGTATTTT
V gene: TRBV15; D gene: NA; J gene: TRBJ2-6; clone size: NA; CDR3 protein: CASRNLGGTGANVLTF; CDR3 DNA: TGTGCCTCGAGGAACCTAGGGGGAACTGGGGCCAACGTCCTGACTTTC
V gene: TRBV29-1; D gene: NA; J gene: TRBJ2-1; clone size: once; CDR3 protein: CSVVDSYNEQFF; CDR3 DNA: TGCAGCGTTGTAGACAGCTACAATGAGCAGTTCTTC
V gene: TRBV5-1; D gene: NA; J gene: TRBJ1-1; clone size: NA; CDR3 protein: CASTSAGANTEAFF; CDR3 DNA: TGCGCCAGCACATCGGCGGGTGCGAACACTGAAGCTTTCTTT
V gene: TRBV27; D gene: TRBD1; J gene: TRBJ2-1; clone size: NA; CDR3 protein: CASSWQGAYNEQFF; CDR3 DNA: TGTGCCAGCAGTTGGCAGGGGGCCTACAATGAGCAGTTCTTC
V gene: TRBV12-5; D gene: NA; J gene: TRBJ2-1; clone size: NA; CDR3 protein: CASGLVIGGEQFF; CDR3 DNA: TGTGCTAGTGGTTTGGTAATCGGGGGCGAGCAGTTCTTC
V gene: TRBV18; D gene: NA; J gene: TRBJ1-2; clone size: NA; CDR3 protein: CASSPTGGGYTF; CDR3 DNA: TGTGCCAGCTCACCAACGGGGGGAGGCTACACCTTC
V gene: TRBV7-2; D gene: NA; J gene: TRBJ2-7; clone size: NA; CDR3 protein: CASSFPVRTDTKGPYEQYF; CDR3 DNA: TGTGCCAGCAGCTTTCCGGTCCGGACAGATACAAAGGGACCCTACGAGCAGTACTTC
V gene: TRBV29-1; D gene: TRBD2; J gene: TRBJ2-5; clone size: NA; CDR3 protein: CSVGSSGSGETQYF; CDR3 DNA: TGCAGCGTGGGGAGTAGCGGGAGCGGGGAGACCCAGTACTTC
V gene: TRBV5-1; D gene: TRBD1; J gene: TRBJ1-3; clone size: NA; CDR3 protein: CASSIKQGTGNTIYF; CDR3 DNA: TGCGCCAGCAGCATAAAACAGGGGACTGGAAACACCATATATTTT
V gene: TRBV6-1; D gene: NA; J gene: TRBJ1-2; clone size: once; CDR3 protein: CASSQGIYGYTF; CDR3 DNA: TGTGCCAGCAGCCAGGGTATCTATGGCTACACCTTC
V gene: TRBV6-6; D gene: NA; J gene: TRBJ2-1; clone size: NA; CDR3 protein: CASSPDTSSYNEQFF; CDR3 DNA: TGTGCCAGCAGCCCAGACACAAGCTCCTACAATGAGCAGTTCTTC
V gene: TRBV7-6; D gene: TRBD2; J gene: TRBJ2-5; clone size: NA; CDR3 protein: CASSPRLAGFQETQYF; CDR3 DNA: TGTGCCAGCAGCCCCCGCCTAGCGGGATTCCAAGAGACCCAGTACTTC
V gene: TRBV5-1; D gene: NA; J gene: TRBJ1-2; clone size: NA; CDR3 protein: CASSERGVHGYTF; CDR3 DNA: TGCGCCAGCAGCGAGAGGGGGGTGCATGGCTACACCTTC
V gene: TRBV28; D gene: NA; J gene: TRBJ2-3; clone size: NA; CDR3 protein: CASSLRSAGPRGTQYF; CDR3 DNA: TGTGCCAGCAGTTTACGGTCCGCGGGGCCCCGGGGTACGCAGTATTTT
V gene: TRBV19; D gene: NA; J gene: TRBJ2-1; clone size: NA; CDR3 protein: CASSIVGSDEQFF; CDR3 DNA: TGTGCCAGTAGTATAGTAGGGAGTGATGAGCAGTTCTTC
V gene: TRBV7-9; D gene: NA; J gene: TRBJ2-1; clone size: NA; CDR3 protein: CASSLMMDDNEQFF; CDR3 DNA: TGTGCCAGCAGCTTAATGATGGACGACAATGAGCAGTTCTTC
V gene: TRBV9; D gene: NA; J gene: TRBJ2-1; clone size: NA; CDR3 protein: CASSVVGTNNEQFF; CDR3 DNA: TGTGCCAGCAGCGTAGTGGGAACTAACAATGAGCAGTTCTTC
V gene: TRBV28; D gene: NA; J gene: TRBJ2-5; clone size: NA; CDR3 protein: CASSLGESETQYF; CDR3 DNA: TGTGCCAGCAGTTTGGGGGAGTCAGAGACCCAGTACTTC
V gene: TRBV7-9; D gene: TRBD2; J gene: TRBJ2-7; clone size: NA; CDR3 protein: CASSLALAGDVYEQYF; CDR3 DNA: TGTGCCAGCAGCTTAGCCCTAGCGGGAGATGTCTACGAGCAGTACTTC
V gene: TRBV5-4; D gene: TRBD2; J gene: TRBJ2-7; clone size: NA; CDR3 protein: CASSQGLAVYEQYF; CDR3 DNA: TGTGCCAGCAGCCAGGGACTAGCGGTATACGAGCAGTACTTC
V gene: TRBV5-4; D gene: TRBD1; J gene: TRBJ1-2; clone size: NA; CDR3 protein: CASSLPDRGHGYTF; CDR3 DNA: TGTGCCAGCAGCTTGCCCGACAGGGGGCATGGCTACACCTTC
V gene: TRBV5-1; D gene: NA; J gene: TRBJ1-1; clone size: NA; CDR3 protein: CASSFSTGEAFF; CDR3 DNA: TGCGCCAGCAGCTTTTCGACCGGGGAAGCTTTCTTT
V gene: TRBV27; D gene: TRBD1; J gene: TRBJ2-5; clone size: NA; CDR3 protein: CASTLDRAEPGETQYF; CDR3 DNA: TGTGCCAGCACCTTGGACAGGGCGGAGCCAGGGGAGACCCAGTACTTC
V gene: TRBV28; D gene: NA; J gene: TRBJ2-7; clone size: NA; CDR3 protein: CASSLITGAYDSYEQYF; CDR3 DNA: TGTGCCAGCAGTTTAATAACCGGGGCCTATGACTCCTACGAGCAGTACTTC
V gene: TRBV27; D gene: NA; J gene: TRBJ1-5; clone size: NA; CDR3 protein: CASSDRRASNQPQHF; CDR3 DNA: TGTGCCAGCAGTGACCGCAGGGCGAGCAATCAGCCCCAGCATTTT
V gene: TRBV7-2; D gene: NA; J gene: TRBJ2-1; clone size: NA; CDR3 protein: CASSLGLVQARYNEQFF; CDR3 DNA: TGTGCCAGCAGCTTAGGATTAGTACAGGCCAGATACAATGAGCAGTTCTTC
V gene: TRBV14; D gene: NA; J gene: TRBJ2-4; clone size: NA; CDR3 protein: CASSQLGGQATNIQYF; CDR3 DNA: TGTGCCAGCAGCCAATTGGGGGGGCAGGCGACAAACATTCAGTACTTC
V gene: TRBV18; D gene: TRBD1; J gene: TRBJ2-7; clone size: NA; CDR3 protein: CASFKDRGPYEQYF; CDR3 DNA: TGTGCCAGCTTCAAGGACAGGGGGCCCTACGAGCAGTACTTC
V gene: TRBV27; D gene: NA; J gene: TRBJ1-5; clone size: NA; CDR3 protein: CASSLANGGNQPQHF; CDR3 DNA: TGTGCCAGCAGTTTAGCGAATGGGGGCAATCAGCCCCAGCATTTT
V gene: TRBV5-4; D gene: NA; J gene: TRBJ2-2; clone size: NA; CDR3 protein: CASSLTGSSGELFF; CDR3 DNA: TGTGCCAGCAGCTTGACGGGTAGTAGCGGGGAGCTGTTTTTT
V gene: TRBV5-1; D gene: TRBD1; J gene: TRBJ2-1; clone size: NA; CDR3 protein: CASSPKPPGQGWVEQFF; CDR3 DNA: TGCGCCAGCAGCCCCAAACCCCCGGGACAGGGGTGGGTTGAGCAGTTCTTC
V gene: TRBV5-5; D gene: NA; J gene: TRBJ1-1; clone size: NA; CDR3 protein: CASSNWTARNTEAFF; CDR3 DNA: TGTGCCAGCAGCAATTGGACAGCCCGGAACACTGAAGCTTTCTTT
V gene: TRBV10-3; D gene: NA; J gene: TRBJ1-3; clone size: NA; CDR3 protein: CAISEGATGGNTIYF; CDR3 DNA: TGTGCCATCAGTGAGGGCGCGACCGGAGGAAACACCATATATTTT
V gene: TRBV5-1; D gene: TRBD2; J gene: TRBJ2-7; clone size: NA; CDR3 protein: CASSPSGSPSLTYEQYF; CDR3 DNA: TGCGCCAGCAGCCCTAGCGGGAGTCCCTCCTTGACCTACGAGCAGTACTTC
V gene: TRBV5-5; D gene: TRBD2; J gene: TRBJ2-2; clone size: NA; CDR3 protein: CASRVSGSVLAGELFF; CDR3 DNA: TGTGCCAGCAGAGTTAGCGGGAGCGTTTTAGCCGGGGAGCTGTTTTTT
V gene: TRBV7-9; D gene: NA; J gene: TRBJ2-7; clone size: NA; CDR3 protein: CASSLRSGLPHLTYEQYF; CDR3 DNA: TGTGCCAGCAGCTTGAGGAGTGGACTCCCCCACTTGACCTACGAGCAGTACTTC
V gene: TRBV11-2; D gene: NA; J gene: TRBJ1-5; clone size: NA; CDR3 protein: CASSGLNQPQHF; CDR3 DNA: TGTGCCAGCAGCGGGCTCAATCAGCCCCAGCATTTT
V gene: TRBV6-6; D gene: NA; J gene: TRBJ1-1; clone size: NA; CDR3 protein: CASSYPGQTNTEAFF; CDR3 DNA: TGTGCCAGCAGTTACCCAGGACAGACTAACACTGAAGCTTTCTTT
V gene: TRBV7-9; D gene: NA; J gene: TRBJ2-5; clone size: NA; CDR3 protein: CASSLDSGKTQYF; CDR3 DNA: TGTGCCAGCAGCTTAGATAGTGGAAAGACCCAGTACTTC
V gene: TRBV9; D gene: NA; J gene: TRBJ1-5; clone size: NA; CDR3 protein: CASSVEADNQPQHF; CDR3 DNA: TGTGCCAGCAGCGTAGAGGCAGACAATCAGCCCCAGCATTTT
V gene: TRBV13; D gene: NA; J gene: TRBJ1-4; clone size: once; CDR3 protein: CASSLGGIGARHEKLFF; CDR3 DNA: TGTGCCAGCAGCTTAGGGGGTATTGGGGCCCGTCATGAAAAACTGTTTTTT
V gene: TRBV4-3; D gene: TRBD2; J gene: TRBJ2-4; clone size: NA; CDR3 protein: CASSHVAGGDLIQYF; CDR3 DNA: TGCGCCAGCAGCCATGTAGCGGGAGGGGATTTAATTCAGTACTTC
V gene: TRBV30; D gene: NA; J gene: TRBJ2-3; clone size: NA; CDR3 protein: CAWKRGGNTQYF; CDR3 DNA: TGTGCCTGGAAGAGGGGGGGTAATACGCAGTATTTT
V gene: TRBV30; D gene: TRBD1; J gene: TRBJ2-5; clone size: NA; CDR3 protein: CAWSPLGQGMETQYF; CDR3 DNA: TGTGCCTGGAGTCCTTTGGGACAGGGGATGGAGACCCAGTACTTC
V gene: TRBV27; D gene: TRBD1; J gene: TRBJ2-1; clone size: NA; CDR3 protein: CASSFGTGGNEQFF; CDR3 DNA: TGTGCCAGCAGTTTCGGGACAGGGGGCAATGAGCAGTTCTTC
V gene: TRBV29-1; D gene: NA; J gene: TRBJ2-7; clone size: NA; CDR3 protein: CSGGGTQFYEQYF; CDR3 DNA: TGCAGCGGTGGAGGTACCCAATTCTACGAGCAGTACTTC
V gene: TRBV6-6; D gene: TRBD2; J gene: TRBJ2-7; clone size: NA; CDR3 protein: CASSGPSGRRAYEQYF; CDR3 DNA: TGTGCCAGCAGTGGGCCTAGCGGGAGGCGCGCCTACGAGCAGTACTTC
V gene: TRBV9; D gene: NA; J gene: TRBJ2-2; clone size: NA; CDR3 protein: CASSSRGSGRGTGELFF; CDR3 DNA: TGTGCCAGCAGCTCCCGAGGTTCAGGGCGTGGCACCGGGGAGCTGTTTTTT